Below, 20 T cell receptor beta chains from the same sample are listed, as sequenced in a study of early T cells in non-severe SARS-CoV-2 infection. MiXCR was run by TCRdb on the 5' RACE reads, yielding one entry per CDR3 protein. The table lists 40,000 to 60,000 distinct CDR3 sequences, approximately 12% of them singletons. Sequencing used whole blood. Receptors originate from an adult who was a healthcare worker with PCR-confirmed SARS-CoV-2 infection or an uninfected control (not recorded which).

At least ten counts were recorded for this clonotype. The rearrangement joins TRBV6-2 or TRBV6-3 to TRBJ1-6; D gene unclear. The CDR3 runs to 12 residues. Trimming took 6 bases from V and 14 from J, leaving 14 bases between them. Germline V gene data show CDR1 as MNHEY and CDR2 as SVGEGT. For the CDR3, the DNA is TGTGCCAGCAGCTATTCTGAGGTCACCCTCCACTTT. It encodes CASSYSEVTLHF.

In DNA form, the CDR3 reads TGCAGCGTTGAACCCATCCTAGCCAATGAGCAGTTCTTC. Translation gives CSVEPILANEQFF. The chain carries TRBV29-1 and TRBJ2-1; a weak D match, TRBD2 (5 bases). The V gene lost 2 bases and the J gene lost 6 bases, with 11 bases spanning the gap. This CDR3 contains 13 residues. Germline CDR1 is SQVTM and CDR2 is ANQGSEA.

This clonotype occurred many times. V and J are TRBV7-2 and TRBJ1-3; TRBD1 might be the D (5 bases). The V end was cut by 1 base, the J end by 5 bases, with 18 bases between. CDR3 length equals 17 residues. Germline V lookup: CDR1 SGHTA, CDR2 FQGNSA. The CDR3 protein is CASSLEGGRGSRNTIYF. In DNA form, the CDR3 reads TGTGCCAGCAGCTTAGAGGGTGGGAGGGGCAGTAGAAACACCATATATTTT.

This clonotype was counted a few times. This chain uses TRBV7-9 with TRBJ2-5; D possibly corresponds to TRBD2 (5 bases). CDR3 length: 11 residues. V was pared by 8 bases and J by 5 bases, with 9 bases between. Germline V gives CDR1 SEHNR, CDR2 FQNEAQ (reference sequence). CDR3 bases: TGTGCCAGCTCGGACTCCGAGACCCAGTACTTC. Translation gives CASSDSETQYF.

The chain uses TRBV6-4 and TRBJ2-1; 8 positions agree with TRBD2. The germline V gene encodes CDR1 MRHNA and CDR2 SNTAGT. This CDR3 comprises 15 residues. Losses at the gene ends were 3 bases for V and 6 bases for J; bases not matched to a gene: 7. The CDR3 is CASSEKAGAGNEQFF. The CDR3, as DNA: TGTGCCAGCAGTGAGAAAGCGGGAGCTGGCAATGAGCAGTTCTTC.

This clonotype was seen repeatedly, ten times or more. The chain recombines TRBV19 with TRBJ1-1; the D gene is possibly TRBD1 (5 bases). V gave up 7 bases and J gave up 6 bases, with 9 bases separating them. The CDR3 runs to 11 residues. The germline V gene has CDR1 LNHDA and CDR2 SQIVND (reference sequence). This chain's CDR3 is CASTRGSEAFF. The CDR3 nucleotides are TGTGCCAGTACTAGGGGTTCTGAAGCTTTCTTT.

At least ten counts were recorded for this clonotype. V and J are TRBV19 and TRBJ2-7; 7 bases fit TRBD2. The germline gives CDR1 LNHDA, CDR2 SQIVND (reference sequence). Losses at the gene ends were 3 bases for V and 6 bases for J; bases not matched to a gene: 5. The CDR3 runs to 13 residues. CDR3 region: CASSIFGGGEQYF. The DNA for the CDR3 is TGTGCCAGTAGTATCTTTGGCGGGGGCGAGCAGTACTTC.

This clonotype turned up a few times. This chain links TRBV11-2 with TRBJ2-1; no reliable D call. This CDR3 comprises 16 residues. V lost 0 bases to trimming and J lost 6 bases, with 15 bases between them. CDR1 SGHAT and CDR2 FQNNGV come from the germline V gene. The CDR3 nucleotides read TGTGCCAGCAGCTTAGAGGCATTCTTAAGTCCCAATGAGCAGTTCTTC. Translated, it gives CASSLEAFLSPNEQFF. Full variable domain (outside the CDR3, taken from reference TRBV11-2 and TRBJ2-1): EAGVAQSPRYKIIEKRQSVAFWCNPISGHATLYWYQQILGQGPKLLIQFQNNGVVDDSQLPKDRFSAERLKGVDSTLKIQPAKLEDSAVYLCASSLEAFLSPNEQFFGPGTRLTVL.

With regard to this clonotype: A much more abundant neighbour one base away suggests this may be a read error. V gene TRBV30 combines with J gene TRBJ2-1; D gene uncertain. The germline gives CDR1 GTSNPN, CDR2 SVGIG (reference sequence). This CDR3 comprises 13 residues. The CDR3 DNA sequence: TGTGCCTGGGAGACGAGTCCCTACAATAAGCAGTTCTTC. Protein product: CAWETSPYNKQFF.

This clonotype was seen more than once but under ten times. CDR3 amino acids: CASSLESNRGVPGYTF. Here the CDR3 DNA reads TGTGCCAGCAGTTTGGAAAGCAACAGGGGGGTTCCAGGATACACCTTC. The gene calls are TRBV12-3 or TRBV12-4 and TRBJ1-2; 8 bases agree with TRBD1. This CDR3 contains 16 residues. The V segment lost 3 bases and the J segment 11 bases; nucleotides outside the gene matches: 17.

This clonotype was detected ten times or more. V is TRBV7-8 and J is TRBJ1-4; perhaps TRBD1 as D (5 bases). V lost 0 bases and J 8 bases, leaving 13 bases between the germline ends. Per the germline V gene, CDR1 is SGHVS and CDR2 is FQNEAQ. The CDR3 has 15 residues. The CDR3 nucleotides are TGTGCCAGCAGCTTAGCCGGGGGAACGGAAGAAAAACTGTTTTTT. The encoded protein is CASSLAGGTEEKLFF.

This clonotype was recorded many times. The chain uses TRBV2 and TRBJ2-7, with 9 bases aligning to TRBD1. The length of the CDR3 is 14 residues. Trimming removed 2 bases from V and 4 bases from J; junction bases left unmatched: 3. Germline lookup yields CDR1 SNHLY and CDR2 FYNNEI. The CDR3 is CASSEQGQGYEQYF. The DNA for the CDR3 is TGTGCCAGCAGTGAACAAGGACAGGGGTACGAGCAGTACTTC.

The chain is built from TRBV11-2 and TRBJ2-5; 8 bases agree with TRBD2. This CDR3 is built from 16 residues. The germline V gene encodes CDR1 SGHAT and CDR2 FQNNGV. The junction had 9 bases not matched to a gene; V was cut back by 2 bases and J by 4 bases. The CDR3 spells CASSLSGVAGRETQYF. CDR3 in DNA: TGTGCCAGCAGCTTATCTGGGGTAGCGGGAAGAGAGACCCAGTACTTC.

There are many counts of this clonotype. The gene calls are TRBV7-9 and TRBJ2-1; the D is unclear. The germline V and J ends were trimmed by 5 bases and 0 bases, with 14 bases remaining between them. The CDR3 spans 16 residues. The V gene's germline CDR1 is SEHNR and CDR2 FQNEAQ (reference sequence). For the CDR3, the DNA is TGTGCCAGCAGCCCTAGAGACGGGTACTCCTACAATGAGCAGTTCTTC. This encodes CASSPRDGYSYNEQFF.

This clonotype turned up a few times. The chain has TRBV20-1 and TRBJ1-2; D uncertain. Germline V gene lookup returns CDR1 DFQATT and CDR2 SNEGSKA (reference sequence). V was shortened by 0 bases and J by 2 bases, with 7 bases between the two germline ends. CDR3 length: 13 residues. This CDR3 is CSAREAENYGYTF. The CDR3 nucleotides read TGCAGTGCTAGAGAGGCAGAAAACTATGGCTACACCTTC.

This clonotype was counted a few times. The chain carries TRBV12-3 or TRBV12-4 and TRBJ1-1, with D possibly matching TRBD1 (5 bases). With 1 base removed from V and 7 bases from J, the gap between germline ends came to 7 bases. This CDR3 is built from 12 residues. Written as DNA, the CDR3 is TGTGCCAGCAGTTTAGTCACAGGTGAAGCTTTCTTT. Translated, it gives CASSLVTGEAFF.

The V and J genes are TRBV4-1 and TRBJ1-1; D not resolved. This CDR3 comprises 11 residues. Germline V CDR1 and CDR2: MGHRA, YSYEKL. Between the trimmed V and J ends, which lost 6 bases and 4 bases, there was a span of 6 bases. CDR3 sequence (DNA): TGCGCCAGCAGGGCAGGCACTGAAGCTTTCTTT. It is translated as CASRAGTEAFF.

V usage is TRBV12-3 or TRBV12-4 and J usage is TRBJ2-7, with D uncertain. Trimming cost V 3 bases and J 0 bases, with 6 bases left between them. This CDR3 has 13 amino acids. CDR3 sequence reads: CASSFGFSYEQYF. The CDR3 nucleotides are TGTGCCAGCAGTTTCGGGTTCTCCTACGAGCAGTACTTC.

This clonotype occurred many times. J is TRBJ2-3 and V is TRBV12-3 or TRBV12-4; 7 positions agree with TRBD2. This CDR3 has 13 amino acids. The junction had 3 bases not matched to a gene; V was cut back by 7 bases and J by 2 bases. CDR3 in amino acids: CASTLAATDTQYF. The DNA for the CDR3 is TGTGCCAGCACCCTAGCGGCCACAGATACGCAGTATTTT.

The table lists this clonotype with a few counts. The chain couples TRBV27 to TRBJ2-3; TRBD2 matches 9 bases. Trimming at V came to 2 bases and at J to 5 bases, leaving 11 bases not matched to a gene. The germline gives CDR1 MNHEY, CDR2 SMNVEV (reference sequence). CDR3 length: 17 amino acids. The CDR3 region has the DNA TGTGCCAGCAGTTTACTTCGTGTAGCGGGAGAGAGAGATACGCAGTATTTT. This gives the protein CASSLLRVAGERDTQYF.